This T cell receptor (beta chain) was found in a study of blood T cell repertoires in COVID-19. The V gene's germline CDR1 is WSHSY and CDR2 SAAADI. The CDR3 extends over 14 amino acids. V lost 2 bases and J 0 bases, leaving 5 bases between the germline ends. Repertoires were generated with immunoSEQ multiplex PCR, while TCRdb's copy carries only in-frame clones and drops some. The sample consists of over 200,000 clones, under 85% of them appearing once. The receptor was isolated from a woman aged 80 or over with COVID-19, enrolled during active disease. J is TRBJ2-1 and V is TRBV10-2, with D possibly matching TRBD2 (5 bases). The sequenced material came from peripheral blood. CDR3: CASSEAGSYNEQFF. Written as DNA, the CDR3 is TGCGCCAGCAGTGAGGCGGGCTCCTACAATGAGCAGTTCTTC.